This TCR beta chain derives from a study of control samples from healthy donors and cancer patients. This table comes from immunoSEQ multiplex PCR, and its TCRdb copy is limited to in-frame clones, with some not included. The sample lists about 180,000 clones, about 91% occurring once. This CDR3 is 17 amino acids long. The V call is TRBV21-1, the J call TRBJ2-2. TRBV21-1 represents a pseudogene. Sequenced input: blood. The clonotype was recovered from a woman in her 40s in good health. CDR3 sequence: CASSRGEWRLNTGELFF. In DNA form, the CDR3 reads TGTGCCAGCAGCCGAGGGGAATGGAGGCTGAACACCGGGGAGCTGTTTTTT.